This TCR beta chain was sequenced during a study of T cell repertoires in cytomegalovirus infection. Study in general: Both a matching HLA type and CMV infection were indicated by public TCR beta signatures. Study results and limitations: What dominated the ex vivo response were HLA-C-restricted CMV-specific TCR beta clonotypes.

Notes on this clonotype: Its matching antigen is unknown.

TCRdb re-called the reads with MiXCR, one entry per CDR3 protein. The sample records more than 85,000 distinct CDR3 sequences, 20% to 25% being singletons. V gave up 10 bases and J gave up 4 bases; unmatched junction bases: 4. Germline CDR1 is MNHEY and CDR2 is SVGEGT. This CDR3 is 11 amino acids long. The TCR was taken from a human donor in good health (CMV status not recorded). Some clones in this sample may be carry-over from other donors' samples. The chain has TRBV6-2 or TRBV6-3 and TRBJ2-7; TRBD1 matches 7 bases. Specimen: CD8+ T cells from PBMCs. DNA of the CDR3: TGTGCCACCTCACAGGGGTACGAGCAGTACTTC. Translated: CATSQGYEQYF.